This T cell receptor beta chain was observed in a study of CD4 T cells in relation to SARS-CoV-2 and coronaviruses. To note about this clone: Its antigen is unidentified. The same CDR3 arises from other DNA sequences in this sample as well.

This table comes from immunoSEQ multiplex PCR, and its TCRdb copy is limited to in-frame clones, with some not included. Here the sample spans about 70,000 clones, 85% to 90% being singletons. General study points: No crossreactivity against non-spike viral proteins was tested here.

Unexposed donor CD4+ T cells date from about 2011-2019, before the COVID-19 pandemic. V was shortened by 2 bases and J by 5 bases, with 7 bases between the two germline ends. CDR3 size: 14 residues. Germline V lookup: CDR1 KGHSH, CDR2 LQKENI. This TCR derives from a human donor in good health. The sequencing input was memory CD4+ T cells from PBMCs. This chain uses TRBV18 with TRBJ1-6; D is possibly TRBD1 (5 bases). This chain's CDR3 is CASSPGGNNSPLHF. CDR3 nucleotide sequence: TGTGCCAGCTCACCAGGGGGGAATAATTCACCCCTCCACTTT.